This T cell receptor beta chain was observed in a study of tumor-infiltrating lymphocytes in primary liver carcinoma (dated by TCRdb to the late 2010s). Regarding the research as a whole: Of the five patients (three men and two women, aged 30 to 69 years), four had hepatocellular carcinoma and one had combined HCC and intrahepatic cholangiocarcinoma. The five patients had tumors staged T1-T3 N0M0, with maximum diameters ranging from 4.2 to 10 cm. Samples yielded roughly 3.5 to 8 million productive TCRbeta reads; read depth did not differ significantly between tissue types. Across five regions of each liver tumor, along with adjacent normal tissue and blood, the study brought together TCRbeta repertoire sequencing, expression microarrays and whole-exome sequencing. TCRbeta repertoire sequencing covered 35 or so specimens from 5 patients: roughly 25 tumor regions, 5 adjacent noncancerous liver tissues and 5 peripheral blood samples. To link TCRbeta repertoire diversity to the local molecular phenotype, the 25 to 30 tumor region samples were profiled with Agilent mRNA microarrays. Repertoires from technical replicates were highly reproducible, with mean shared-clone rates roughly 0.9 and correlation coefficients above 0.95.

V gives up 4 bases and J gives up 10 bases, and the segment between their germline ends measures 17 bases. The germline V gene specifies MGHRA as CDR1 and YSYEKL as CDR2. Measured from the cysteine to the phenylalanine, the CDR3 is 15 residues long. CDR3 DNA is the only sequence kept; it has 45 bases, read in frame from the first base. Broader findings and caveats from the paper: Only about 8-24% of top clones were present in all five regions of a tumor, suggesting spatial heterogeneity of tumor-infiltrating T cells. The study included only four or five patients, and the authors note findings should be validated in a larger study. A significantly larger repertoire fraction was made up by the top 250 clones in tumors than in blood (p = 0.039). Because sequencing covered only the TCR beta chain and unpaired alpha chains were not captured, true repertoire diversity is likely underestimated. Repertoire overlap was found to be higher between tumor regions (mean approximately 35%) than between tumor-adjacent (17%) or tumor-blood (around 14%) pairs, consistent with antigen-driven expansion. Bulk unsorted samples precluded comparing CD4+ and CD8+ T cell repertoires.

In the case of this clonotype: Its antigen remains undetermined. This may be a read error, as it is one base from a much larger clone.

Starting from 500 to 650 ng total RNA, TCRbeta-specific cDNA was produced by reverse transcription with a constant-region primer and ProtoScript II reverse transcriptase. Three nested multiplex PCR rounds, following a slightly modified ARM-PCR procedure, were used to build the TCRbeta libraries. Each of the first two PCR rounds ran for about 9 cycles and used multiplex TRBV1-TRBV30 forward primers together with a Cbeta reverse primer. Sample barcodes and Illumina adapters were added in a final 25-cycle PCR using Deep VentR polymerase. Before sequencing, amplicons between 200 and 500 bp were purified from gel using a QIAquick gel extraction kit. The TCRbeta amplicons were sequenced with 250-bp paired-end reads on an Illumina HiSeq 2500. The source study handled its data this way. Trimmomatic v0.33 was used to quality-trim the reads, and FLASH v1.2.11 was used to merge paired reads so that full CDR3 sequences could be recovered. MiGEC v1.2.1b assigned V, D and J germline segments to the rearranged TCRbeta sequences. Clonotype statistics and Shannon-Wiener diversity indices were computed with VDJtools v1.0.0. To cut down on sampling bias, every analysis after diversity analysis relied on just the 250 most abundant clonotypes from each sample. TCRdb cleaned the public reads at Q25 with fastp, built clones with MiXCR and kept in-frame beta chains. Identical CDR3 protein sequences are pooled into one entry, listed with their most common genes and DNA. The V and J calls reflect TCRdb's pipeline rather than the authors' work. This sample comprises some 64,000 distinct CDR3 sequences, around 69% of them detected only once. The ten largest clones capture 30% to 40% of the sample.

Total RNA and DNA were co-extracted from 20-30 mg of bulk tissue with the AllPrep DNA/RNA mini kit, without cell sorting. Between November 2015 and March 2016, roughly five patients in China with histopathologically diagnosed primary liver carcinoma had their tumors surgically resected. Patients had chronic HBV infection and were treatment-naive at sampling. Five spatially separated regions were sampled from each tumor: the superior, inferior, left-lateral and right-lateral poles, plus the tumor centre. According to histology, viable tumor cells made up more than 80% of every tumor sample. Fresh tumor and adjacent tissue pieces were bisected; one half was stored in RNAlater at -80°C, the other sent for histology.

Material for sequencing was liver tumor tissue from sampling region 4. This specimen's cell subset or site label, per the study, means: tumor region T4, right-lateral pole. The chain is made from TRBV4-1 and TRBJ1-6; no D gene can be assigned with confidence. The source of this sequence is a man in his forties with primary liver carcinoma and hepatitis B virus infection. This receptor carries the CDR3 CASSPKRDCKSPLHF. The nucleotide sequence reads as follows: TGCGCCAGCAGCCCCAAGAGGGATTGCAAATCACCCCTCCACTTT.